A selection of T cell receptor beta chains follows, all from one sample in a study of blood T cell repertoires in COVID-19. This table comes from immunoSEQ multiplex PCR, and its TCRdb copy is limited to in-frame clones, with some not included. The sample has 99,000 or so clones, around 84% seen once. The sample taken for sequencing was peripheral blood. These receptors originate from a man between 65 and 85 years old with active or convalescent COVID-19. The CDR3 runs from the conserved cysteine through the conserved F or W. The D gene is left open where the match is weak.

v_call,j_call,d_call,cdr3_aa
TRBV28,TRBJ1-4,-,CASSFRGIEKLFF
TRBV2,TRBJ2-2,TRBD2,CASRRVAGGRNTGELFF
TRBV6-6,TRBJ1-2,TRBD1,CASSYSGTDYGYTF
TRBV6-1,TRBJ1-2,-,CASSEASQNYGYTF
TRBV19,TRBJ1-2,TRBD1,CASSLLWTGAQDYGYTF
TRBV30,TRBJ1-1,-,CAWSKRENTEAFF
TRBV9,TRBJ1-1,TRBD1,CASSRQGAAGAFF
TRBV6-5,TRBJ2-7,-,CASSLTGGSYEQYF
TRBV7-9,TRBJ1-1,TRBD1,CASSPDRDIMNTEAFF
TRBV7-2,TRBJ2-3,-,CASSSWGQSTDTQYF
TRBV7-2,TRBJ2-2,-,CASSLFSAANTGELFF
TRBV7-3,TRBJ2-1,TRBD2,CASSLQRGSSYNEQFF
TRBV2,TRBJ1-5,-,CASNTPDSSNQPQHF
TRBV5-1,TRBJ2-6,-,CASSLEPRSPSGANVLTF
TRBV28,TRBJ2-5,TRBD1,CASSQPGQQGTQYF
TRBV30,TRBJ2-1,-,CATKSQYEQFF
TRBV5-1,TRBJ2-7,TRBD1,CASSPTGSSYEQYF
TRBV7-9,TRBJ2-2,-,CASSLALLSPVGELFF
TRBV9,TRBJ2-6,TRBD1,CASSAPDRGMTGANVLTF
TRBV7-8,TRBJ2-3,TRBD2,CASSPRASGVVNTDTQYF
TRBV9,TRBJ2-7,-,CASSVTERPYEQYF
TRBV6-2/TRBV6-3,TRBJ1-5,TRBD1,CASSRGTGGFNQPQHF
TRBV13,TRBJ1-4,-,CASSLRRGGGGEKLFF
TRBV7-9,TRBJ1-5,-,CASSLGSGGDGNQPQHF
TRBV3-1/TRBV3-2,TRBJ1-6,-,CASSGSWRGYNSPLHF
TRBV2,TRBJ1-6,TRBD1,CASRLGQGTYNSPLHF
TRBV5-1,TRBJ1-5,-,CASSPGSNQPQHF